Listed below are T cell receptor beta chains from one sample, sequenced in a study of vaccination and CD4 T cells after COVID-19. Their antigens remain unidentified. TCRdb ran MiXCR on the PCR reads and lists one entry per CDR3 protein. This sample has about 20,000 distinct CDR3 sequences, with 45% to 60% found just once. Sequences were obtained from CD4+ T cells from blood, cultured in vitro. These receptors were taken from a human donor who had recovered from COVID-19. CDR3s include the opening cysteine and the closing phenylalanine or tryptophan. Fields, in order: J gene, clone size, V gene, D gene, CDR3 DNA, CDR3 protein. D genes are given only for firm matches. The listing skips clone size in some rows; elsewhere it reads once, few, many or a size class.

j_call: TRBJ1-5; clone_size: -; v_call: TRBV12-3/TRBV12-4; d_call: -; cdr3_nt: TGTGCCAGCACTACAGGGCTTAGCAATCAGCCCCAGCATTTT; cdr3_aa: CASTTGLSNQPQHF
j_call: TRBJ1-2; clone_size: -; v_call: TRBV2; d_call: -; cdr3_nt: TGTGCCACCACCTCCGGGGACGTAGCTAACTATGGCTACACCTTC; cdr3_aa: CATTSGDVANYGYTF
j_call: TRBJ1-1; clone_size: -; v_call: TRBV10-1; d_call: -; cdr3_nt: TGCGCCAGCAGTACGAGGGAGAACACTGAAGCTTTCTTT; cdr3_aa: CASSTRENTEAFF
j_call: TRBJ2-3; clone_size: once; v_call: TRBV6-5; d_call: TRBD2; cdr3_nt: TGTGCCAGCAGTTTGACCCCGACTAGCGGAGTCACAGATACGCAGTATTTT; cdr3_aa: CASSLTPTSGVTDTQYF
j_call: TRBJ1-6; clone_size: -; v_call: TRBV28; d_call: -; cdr3_nt: TGTGCCAGCAGGACAGGAAGCTCCTATAATTCACCCCTCCACTTT; cdr3_aa: CASRTGSSYNSPLHF
j_call: TRBJ2-2; clone_size: -; v_call: TRBV10-3; d_call: -; cdr3_nt: TGTGCCTCCAGTGGGGGGACGGACACCGGGGAGCTGTTTTTT; cdr3_aa: CASSGGTDTGELFF
j_call: TRBJ1-2; clone_size: -; v_call: TRBV19; d_call: TRBD1; cdr3_nt: TGTGCCAGTAGTATCGACAGGGGCTATGGCTACACCTTC; cdr3_aa: CASSIDRGYGYTF
j_call: TRBJ2-7; clone_size: few; v_call: TRBV7-6; d_call: TRBD1; cdr3_nt: TGTGCCAGCAGCCTAGCACAGGGGGGACCTTACGAGCAGTACTTC; cdr3_aa: CASSLAQGGPYEQYF
j_call: TRBJ2-1; clone_size: -; v_call: TRBV6-1; d_call: -; cdr3_nt: TGTGCCAGCAGTGGTGGGGGACTCGGGCGAAATGAGCAGTTCTTC; cdr3_aa: CASSGGGLGRNEQFF
j_call: TRBJ1-1; clone_size: few; v_call: TRBV27; d_call: -; cdr3_nt: TGTGCCAGCAGTCTAAAACAGGGTTACACTGAAGCTTTCTTT; cdr3_aa: CASSLKQGYTEAFF
j_call: TRBJ2-5; clone_size: once; v_call: TRBV6-1; d_call: TRBD2; cdr3_nt: TGTGCCAGCAGTCCCACCCGGGGGGGCCAAGAGACCCAGTACTTC; cdr3_aa: CASSPTRGGQETQYF
j_call: TRBJ2-7; clone_size: -; v_call: TRBV20-1; d_call: -; cdr3_nt: TGCAGTGCTGCCAGGGGTTGGCCCTACGAGCAGTACTTC; cdr3_aa: CSAARGWPYEQYF
j_call: TRBJ2-1; clone_size: -; v_call: TRBV12-3/TRBV12-4; d_call: TRBD2; cdr3_nt: TGTGCCAGCAGTTTGTCGGAGGGAGGGGTCAATGAGCAGTTCTTC; cdr3_aa: CASSLSEGGVNEQFF
j_call: TRBJ2-4; clone_size: -; v_call: TRBV20-1; d_call: -; cdr3_nt: TGCAGTGCTCTAAAACTACTAGTTAACATTCAGTACTTC; cdr3_aa: CSALKLLVNIQYF
j_call: TRBJ2-1; clone_size: few; v_call: TRBV6-1; d_call: TRBD2; cdr3_nt: TGTGCCAGCAGTGCGGGACTAGCGGGAGAAGGTGAGCAGTTCTTC; cdr3_aa: CASSAGLAGEGEQFF
j_call: TRBJ2-1; clone_size: few; v_call: TRBV7-3; d_call: -; cdr3_nt: TGTGCCAGCAGCCTAGGGACCCTCCGGGGGATAAATGAGCAGTTCTTC; cdr3_aa: CASSLGTLRGINEQFF
j_call: TRBJ2-3; clone_size: -; v_call: TRBV6-5; d_call: -; cdr3_nt: TGTGCCAGCAGTTACTCGAGAGGGGGACCAGATACGCAGTATTTT; cdr3_aa: CASSYSRGGPDTQYF
j_call: TRBJ2-6; clone_size: few; v_call: TRBV27; d_call: -; cdr3_nt: TGTGCCAGCAGCTTGACCGGGACATTCAACTCTGGGGCCAACGTCCTGACTTTC; cdr3_aa: CASSLTGTFNSGANVLTF
j_call: TRBJ1-2; clone_size: few; v_call: TRBV2; d_call: -; cdr3_nt: TGTGCCAGCAGTGACGACGGGCAGTATGGCTACACCTTC; cdr3_aa: CASSDDGQYGYTF
j_call: TRBJ1-3; clone_size: -; v_call: TRBV4-1; d_call: -; cdr3_nt: TGCGCCAGCAGCCAAGAAGCTATAGGAAACACCATATATTTT; cdr3_aa: CASSQEAIGNTIYF
j_call: TRBJ2-1; clone_size: -; v_call: TRBV2; d_call: TRBD2; cdr3_nt: TGTGCCAGCAGTGAAGGGACTAGCGGGAATGAGCAGTTCTTC; cdr3_aa: CASSEGTSGNEQFF
j_call: TRBJ1-2; clone_size: -; v_call: TRBV10-3; d_call: -; cdr3_nt: TGTGCCATCAGTGAGCCCACCTATGGCTACACCTTC; cdr3_aa: CAISEPTYGYTF
j_call: TRBJ2-2; clone_size: few; v_call: TRBV19; d_call: -; cdr3_nt: TGTGCCAGTAGCCTGGGGTCTAGCAGGGCCGGGGAGCTGTTTTTT; cdr3_aa: CASSLGSSRAGELFF
j_call: TRBJ2-5; clone_size: -; v_call: TRBV20-1; d_call: TRBD2; cdr3_nt: TGCAGTGCTGGGGGGCTAGCGGGGCTTCAAGAGACCCAGTACTTC; cdr3_aa: CSAGGLAGLQETQYF
j_call: TRBJ2-5; clone_size: -; v_call: TRBV20-1; d_call: -; cdr3_nt: TGCAGTGCTGATGGACAGACCCAAGAGACCCAGTACTTC; cdr3_aa: CSADGQTQETQYF
j_call: TRBJ1-2; clone_size: -; v_call: TRBV14; d_call: -; cdr3_nt: TGTGCCAGCAGCCAAGGCGTGTGGACCGCCGCTAACTATGGCTACACCTTC; cdr3_aa: CASSQGVWTAANYGYTF
j_call: TRBJ2-7; clone_size: -; v_call: TRBV19; d_call: TRBD1; cdr3_nt: TGTGCCAGTACCCCAGGGGGCGGGTCAACGCACGAGCAGTACTTC; cdr3_aa: CASTPGGGSTHEQYF
j_call: TRBJ2-3; clone_size: -; v_call: TRBV11-2; d_call: TRBD2; cdr3_nt: TGTGCCAGCAGCCCCTGGACTAGCAGCACAGATACGCAGTATTTT; cdr3_aa: CASSPWTSSTDTQYF
j_call: TRBJ2-2; clone_size: -; v_call: TRBV19; d_call: -; cdr3_nt: TGTGCCAGTAGTGCCGGACAGTATTCGGCCGGGGAGCTGTTTTTT; cdr3_aa: CASSAGQYSAGELFF
j_call: TRBJ1-1; clone_size: -; v_call: TRBV19; d_call: -; cdr3_nt: TGTGCCAGTAGTATACAGGGAGGGAACACTGAAGCTTTCTTT; cdr3_aa: CASSIQGGNTEAFF
j_call: TRBJ1-5; clone_size: -; v_call: TRBV20-1; d_call: -; cdr3_nt: TGCAGTGCTAGAGTTCCCGAAGGAGGCGCCTCGAATCAGCCCCAGCATTTT; cdr3_aa: CSARVPEGGASNQPQHF
j_call: TRBJ1-4; clone_size: -; v_call: TRBV20-1; d_call: -; cdr3_nt: TGCAGTGCTAGAGAACTTCGCTCCGACCCGGGGGAAAAACTGTTTTTT; cdr3_aa: CSARELRSDPGEKLFF
j_call: TRBJ2-5; clone_size: once; v_call: TRBV1; d_call: -; cdr3_nt: TGCACCAGCAGCCAAGAATCGGGGACTAACGGGGGTGGGCAAGAGACCCAGTACTTC; cdr3_aa: CTSSQESGTNGGGQETQYF
j_call: TRBJ1-6; clone_size: few; v_call: TRBV15; d_call: TRBD1; cdr3_nt: TGTGCCACCAGCAGGGGCGACAGGGACTCACCCCTCCACTTT; cdr3_aa: CATSRGDRDSPLHF
j_call: TRBJ2-3; clone_size: -; v_call: TRBV4-1; d_call: TRBD2; cdr3_nt: TGCGCCAGCAGCCAACTACGTCTAGCGGCTAGCACAGATACGCAGTATTTT; cdr3_aa: CASSQLRLAASTDTQYF
j_call: TRBJ2-5; clone_size: -; v_call: TRBV28; d_call: TRBD2; cdr3_nt: TGTGCCAGCAGTAGTAGCGGGAGGAGGGCTCAAGAGACCCAGTACTTC; cdr3_aa: CASSSSGRRAQETQYF
j_call: TRBJ1-4; clone_size: -; v_call: TRBV28; d_call: -; cdr3_nt: TGTGCCAGCAGGGGGTGGGGTGAAAAACTGTTTTTT; cdr3_aa: CASRGWGEKLFF
j_call: TRBJ1-1; clone_size: few; v_call: TRBV7-9; d_call: TRBD1; cdr3_nt: TGTGCCAGCAGCTATCCAGGGGGTAGGAACACTGAAGCTTTCTTT; cdr3_aa: CASSYPGGRNTEAFF